These 21 T cell receptor beta chains were all obtained from the same sample, sequenced in a study of blood T cell repertoires in COVID-19. The assay was immunoSEQ multiplex PCR, and TCRdb's table has in-frame clones only and misses some. The sample has roughly 210,000 clones, 84% seen once. Input material: peripheral blood. The receptors stem from an elderly woman with COVID-19, enrolled during active disease.

The chain uses TRBV5-8 and TRBJ2-7; D is possibly TRBD1 (5 bases). This CDR3 comprises 14 residues. Germline CDR1 reads SGHTS; CDR2 reads YDEGEE. Trimming left V 2 bases short and J 4 bases short, with 13 bases between. CDR3 sequence reads: CASSFRQGVYEQYF. Written as DNA, the CDR3 is TGTGCCAGCAGCTTTAGGCAGGGCGTGTACGAGCAGTACTTC.

J is TRBJ2-7 and V is TRBV5-1; 8 positions agree with TRBD1. This CDR3 is 14 amino acids long. V lost 2 bases and J lost 4; bases outside the gene matches: 5. In germline, CDR1 is SGHRS, CDR2 YFSETQ. CDR3 nucleotide sequence: TGCGCCAGCAGCTTCGACAGGGGAAGTTACGAGCAGTACTTC. Protein sequence: CASSFDRGSYEQYF.

The J gene is TRBJ2-3, the V gene TRBV28; 10 positions match TRBD2. Looked up from germline, CDR1 is MDHEN and CDR2 is SYDVKM. The trim removed 8 bases at V and 1 base at J, leaving 9 bases unmatched. There are 16 residues in the CDR3. Written as DNA, the CDR3 is TGTGCCAGCGGGGATAGCGGGGGGCGGGGCACAGATACGCAGTATTTT. Translating it yields CASGDSGGRGTDTQYF.

The chain carries TRBV15 and TRBJ2-7; maybe TRBD2 (5 bases). Germline CDR1 and CDR2: LNHNV and YYDKDF (reference sequence). The length of the CDR3 is 15 residues. Between the trimmed V and J ends, which lost 5 bases and 5 bases, there was a span of 19 bases. In DNA form, the CDR3 reads TGTGCCACCAGCGCCGGTGGGTCCGGCGGGCACGAGCAGTACGTC. It codes for CATSAGGSGGHEQYV.

V is TRBV6-5 and J is TRBJ2-5; perhaps TRBD1 as D (6 bases). CDR3 size: 15 residues. In germline, CDR1 is MNHEY, CDR2 SVGAGI. Trimming took off 0 bases at V and 0 bases at J, with 8 bases between the two ends. The CDR3 DNA reads TGTGCCAGCAGTTACTCCTGGACAGACCAAGAGACCCAGTACTTC. Translated: CASSYSWTDQETQYF.

The rearrangement joins TRBV19 to TRBJ1-1; 9 bases match TRBD1. Germline V gives CDR1 LNHDA, CDR2 SQIVND (reference sequence). The V segment lost 0 bases and the J segment 5 bases; nucleotides outside the gene matches: 4. The CDR3 runs to 15 residues. The DNA of the CDR3 is TGTGCCAGTAGTATAGAAGGGACAGGGAGGACTGAAGCTTTCTTT. This gives the protein CASSIEGTGRTEAFF.

Worth noting for this clone: One junction end does not reproduce the germline sequence, and a read error may be involved. The chain uses TRBV20-1 and TRBJ1-2; D is unresolved. Germline-derived CDR1 and CDR2 are DFQATT and SNEGSKA (reference sequence). This CDR3 comprises 11 residues. The CDR3 DNA reads as TGCAGTGCCAGAGATGGCGGCGGCTACACCTTC. Its protein is CSARDGGGYTF.

The J gene is TRBJ2-5, the V gene TRBV15, with D unresolved. V was trimmed by 0 bases and J by 4 bases, leaving 15 bases between them. The CDR3 covers 16 residues. Germline lookup yields CDR1 LNHNV and CDR2 YYDKDF (reference sequence). The CDR3 DNA reads TGTGCCACCAGCAGAGATAGTTCCCTCTCGGGAGAGACCCAGTACTTC. It yields the protein CATSRDSSLSGETQYF.

The chain employs TRBV28 and TRBJ1-2; 12 bases map to TRBD1. J was trimmed by 6 bases and V by 6 bases; bases with no gene match: 11. This CDR3 has 16 amino acids. Germline values: CDR1 MDHEN, CDR2 SYDVKM. CDR3 sequence reads: CASSPGTGGYLDGYTF. The CDR3 DNA follows: TGTGCCAGCAGCCCCGGGACAGGGGGCTATCTGGATGGCTACACCTTC.

The V and J genes are TRBV5-1 and TRBJ2-4, with 7 bases identical to TRBD2. J was trimmed by 6 bases and V by 0 bases; bases with no gene match: 6. This CDR3 spans 15 amino acids. Germline-derived CDR1 and CDR2 are SGHRS and YFSETQ. For the CDR3, the DNA is TGCGCCAGCAGCTTGGCCTTGCCTAGCGGAAACATTCAGTACTTC. It encodes CASSLALPSGNIQYF. The variable domain in full, completed from reference TRBV5-1 and TRBJ2-4, reads KAGVTQTPRYLIKTRGQQVTLSCSPISGHRSVSWYQQTPGQGLQFLFEYFSETQRNKGNFPGRFSGRQFSNSRSEMNVSTLELGDSALYLCASSLALPSGNIQYFGAGTRLSVL.

V gene TRBV3-1 (or the pseudogene TRBV3-2) combines with J gene TRBJ1-4; 8 bases fit TRBD1. The V segment lost 1 base and the J segment 5 bases; nucleotides outside the gene matches: 0. Germline values: CDR1 LGHDT, CDR2 YNNKEL (reference sequence). The length of the CDR3 is 14 residues. This CDR3 is CASSQGTGNEKLFF. CDR3 nucleotides: TGTGCCAGCAGCCAAGGGACAGGGAATGAAAAACTGTTTTTT.

This clone was detected only a few times. The V gene is TRBV29-1, the J gene TRBJ1-1; D gene ambiguous. CDR1 is SQVTM and CDR2 is ANQGSEA in the germline V gene. The germline V and J ends were trimmed by 3 bases and 10 bases, with 18 bases remaining between them. There are 13 residues in the CDR3. The DNA for the CDR3 is TGCAGCGTTGACACATTCTCCCCTCCGGGAGCTTTCTTT. Encoded protein: CSVDTFSPPGAFF.

The chain recombines TRBV3-1 (or the pseudogene TRBV3-2) with TRBJ1-2; perhaps TRBD1 as D (6 bases). The germline V gene has CDR1 LGHDT and CDR2 YNNKEL (reference sequence). Trimming stripped 1 base from V and 5 bases from J, with 17 bases between. The CDR3 contains 16 residues. The CDR3 loop reads CASSQGGRGERYGYTF. The CDR3 coding sequence is TGTGCCAGCAGCCAAGGTGGCAGGGGTGAGAGATATGGCTACACCTTC.

This chain connects TRBV6-5 to TRBJ2-5; 7 bases match TRBD1. The CDR3 length is 12 residues. Germline V gives CDR1 MNHEY, CDR2 SVGAGI. V gave up 6 bases and J gave up 5 bases; unmatched junction bases: 3. The CDR3 DNA follows: TGTGCCAGCAGAGGGGGCGGGGAGACCCAGTACTTC. It is translated as CASRGGGETQYF.

The chain recombines TRBV4-1 with TRBJ1-6; 9 nucleotides match TRBD1. The CDR3 contains 16 residues. V trimming: 1 base; J trimming: 8 bases; junction bases outside the gene matches: 6. The germline gives CDR1 MGHRA, CDR2 YSYEKL. DNA for the CDR3: TGCGCCAGCAGCCAAGGCTTACAGGGGGCTTATTCACCCCTCCACTTT. Protein sequence: CASSQGLQGAYSPLHF.

The chain employs TRBV10-1 and TRBJ2-6, with TRBD2 identical over 10 bases. The CDR3 has 19 amino acids. The V gene's germline CDR1 is WNHNN and CDR2 SYGVQD (reference sequence). After removal of 3 bases from V and 0 bases from J, the junction contained 8 bases not matched to a gene. CDR3 loop: CASSDFTSGIPSGANVLTF. The CDR3 bases are TGCGCCAGCAGTGATTTCACTAGCGGGATCCCCTCTGGGGCCAACGTCCTGACTTTC.

This clone was detected once. The V gene is TRBV3-1 (or the pseudogene TRBV3-2), the J gene TRBJ1-1; possible D gene TRBD1, 5 bases. Trimming left V 1 base short and J 5 bases short, with 14 bases between. CDR1 and CDR2 (germline): LGHDT, YNNKEL (reference sequence). The CDR3 has 15 amino acids. The CDR3 region has the DNA TGTGCCAGCAGCCAAGGGGGTAGGGGAGGAACTGAAGCTTTCTTT. Translated, it gives CASSQGGRGGTEAFF.

CDR3 nucleotides: TGTGCCAGTAGTCCGACTAGCGGTTTCACAGATACGCAGTATTTT. This translates into CASSPTSGFTDTQYF. The rearrangement uses TRBV19 and TRBJ2-3; TRBD2 matches at 9 bases. With 5 bases clipped from V and 2 bases from J, the junction kept 5 bases outside the gene matches. This CDR3 is built from 15 residues. Germline CDR1 reads LNHDA; CDR2 reads SQIVND (reference sequence).

This clone showed up just once. The J gene is TRBJ2-5, the V gene TRBV2, with D hard to call. The V and J ends lost 10 bases and 0 bases respectively, with 6 bases between them. The CDR3 runs 11 residues. The germline V gene has CDR1 SNHLY and CDR2 FYNNEI. CDR3 loop: CATQNQETQYF. DNA of the CDR3: TGTGCCACCCAGAACCAAGAGACCCAGTACTTC.

V usage is TRBV5-1 and J usage is TRBJ2-3; TRBD2 agrees at 10 bases. With V trimmed by 6 bases and J by 2 bases, 3 bases remained unmatched. In germline, CDR1 is SGHRS, CDR2 YFSETQ. The CDR3 covers 14 residues. The CDR3 sequence: CASKAGGNTDTQYF. The CDR3 DNA follows: TGCGCCAGCAAAGCGGGGGGGAACACAGATACGCAGTATTTT.

V is TRBV5-6 and J is TRBJ1-2; unclear D gene. Germline CDR1 is SGHDT and CDR2 is YYEEEE. This CDR3 is built from 14 residues. Trimming took off 0 bases at V and 2 bases at J, with 8 bases between the two ends. CDR3 bases: TGTGCCAGCAGCTTGGCGTCAGGCAACTATGGCTACACCTTC. It yields the protein CASSLASGNYGYTF. Supplemented by reference TRBV5-6 and TRBJ1-2, the full variable domain reads DAGVTQSPTHLIKTRGQQVTLRCSPKSGHDTVSWYQQALGQGPQFIFQYYEEEERQRGNFPDRFSGHQFPNYSSELNVNALLLGDSALYLCASSLASGNYGYTFGSGTRLTVV.